These 14 T cell receptor beta chains were sequenced from one sample in a study of blood T cell repertoires in COVID-19. Clones were read by immunoSEQ multiplex PCR, and TCRdb kept only the in-frame ones, dropping some. The profile shows about 110,000 clones, about 90% of them singletons. Sample: peripheral blood. The receptor source for this set is a human donor in a cohort sampled during active COVID-19.

V gene TRBV7-9 combines with J gene TRBJ1-5; 12 bases align to TRBD1. From germline, CDR1 is SEHNR and CDR2 FQNEAQ (reference sequence). The CDR3 is 18 residues long. J lost 0 bases, V lost 5 bases, and 8 bases had no gene match. CDR3 bases: TGTGCCAGCAGCCAGGGACAGGGGGCGGGTTATAGCAATCAGCCCCAGCATTTT. Its translation: CASSQGQGAGYSNQPQHF.

The V and J genes are TRBV7-6 and TRBJ1-2, with D possibly TRBD1 on 5 matching bases. The CDR3 consists of 14 residues. V was clipped by 5 bases and J by 6 bases, with 16 bases between them. Per germline, CDR1 SGHVS and CDR2 FNYEAQ. The CDR3 sequence: CASSPWGGEDGYTF. The CDR3 region has the DNA TGTGCCAGCAGCCCGTGGGGGGGGGAGGATGGCTACACCTTC.

V and J are TRBV19 and TRBJ1-1; D might be TRBD1 (6 bases). This CDR3 has 14 amino acids. The germline V gene has CDR1 LNHDA and CDR2 SQIVND (reference sequence). The V end lost 3 bases, the J end lost 7 bases, and 15 bases lay between the germline ends. Here the CDR3 reads CASSIGIGGNEAFF. CDR3 nucleotides: TGTGCCAGTAGTATCGGGATAGGGGGTAATGAAGCTTTCTTT.

V is TRBV4-1 and J is TRBJ2-1, with a tentative D call TRBD1 (7 bases). Germline CDR1 MGHRA, CDR2 YSYEKL. The CDR3 length is 15 residues. V was shortened by 4 bases and J by 4 bases, with 14 bases between the two germline ends. The CDR3 DNA follows: TGCGCCAGCAGCCTTCAGGGGGGCGGATACAATGAGCAGTTCTTC. This gives the protein CASSLQGGGYNEQFF.

The chain links TRBV6-2 or TRBV6-3 to TRBJ1-1; a possible D gene is TRBD1 (5 bases). Per the germline V gene, CDR1 is MNHEY and CDR2 is SVGEGT. Deletions cut 2 bases from V and 1 base from J, with 8 bases between. There are 14 residues in the CDR3. CDR3 in amino acids: CASSYIRENTEAFF. As DNA, the CDR3 is TGTGCCAGCAGTTACATCAGGGAGAACACTGAAGCTTTCTTT.

This chain links TRBV5-4 with TRBJ1-1; D gene uncertain. Deletions cut 4 bases from V and 4 bases from J, with 17 bases between. The germline CDR1 and CDR2 sequences are SGHNT and YYREEE (reference sequence). The CDR3 runs 15 residues. The chain's CDR3 is CASSPRTGSTTEAFF. The CDR3 DNA follows: TGTGCCAGCAGCCCTCGCACGGGAAGCACCACTGAAGCTTTCTTT.

This chain connects TRBV6-2 or TRBV6-3 to TRBJ2-7, with 14 bases that match TRBD2. The CDR3 is 17 residues long. CDR1 is MNHEY, CDR2 SVGEGT, per germline. With 5 bases clipped from V and 2 bases from J, the junction kept 8 bases outside the gene matches. The CDR3 spells CASSRTSGGPITYEQYF. The CDR3 nucleotides read TGTGCCAGCAGTCGGACTAGCGGGGGGCCGATTACCTACGAGCAGTACTTC.

The chain links TRBV20-1 to TRBJ2-5; D ambiguous. Trimming removed 3 bases from V and 2 bases from J, with 4 bases in between. In germline, CDR1 is DFQATT, CDR2 SNEGSKA (reference sequence). This CDR3 is built from 11 residues. CDR3 protein: CSASQQETQYF. The CDR3 DNA sequence: TGCAGTGCTAGTCAGCAAGAGACCCAGTACTTC.

The chain recombines TRBV7-7 with TRBJ2-2; no clear D. The V gene lost 1 base and the J gene lost 6 bases, with 12 bases spanning the gap. The CDR3 runs to 15 residues. Germline V gene lookup returns CDR1 SSHAT and CDR2 FNYEAQ (reference sequence). The chain's CDR3 is CASSLDAAFPGELFF. The CDR3 nucleotides read TGTGCCAGCAGCTTAGACGCGGCATTCCCCGGGGAGCTGTTTTTT.

J is TRBJ2-7 and V is TRBV7-9; 9 nucleotides match TRBD2. The CDR3 is 15 amino acids. The trim removed 1 base at V and 3 bases at J, leaving 4 bases unmatched. Germline V gives CDR1 SEHNR, CDR2 FQNEAQ (reference sequence). CDR3: CASSLVLAGIYEQYF. The CDR3 DNA reads TGTGCCAGCAGCTTAGTCCTAGCGGGAATCTACGAGCAGTACTTC.

The chain employs TRBV4-1 and TRBJ2-7; TRBD1 agrees at 9 bases. The germline gives CDR1 MGHRA, CDR2 YSYEKL. The CDR3 runs 17 residues. V trimming: 0 bases; J trimming: 3 bases; junction bases outside the gene matches: 9. CDR3 loop: CASSQERDRDGFYEQYF. The DNA of the CDR3 is TGCGCCAGCAGCCAAGAACGGGACAGGGACGGATTCTACGAGCAGTACTTC.

The chain joins TRBV7-2 to TRBJ1-3; TRBD1 might be the D (5 bases). This CDR3 is built from 16 residues. V was clipped by 3 bases and J by 0 bases, with 12 bases between them. The germline CDR1 and CDR2 sequences are SGHTA and FQGNSA. In nucleotides, the CDR3 is TGTGCCAGCAGCTTTGGCAGGGCCATCTCTGGAAACACCATATATTTT. This encodes CASSFGRAISGNTIYF.

The J gene is TRBJ1-2, the V gene TRBV7-9, with 8 bases matching TRBD1. CDR3 size: 14 residues. V lost 4 bases to trimming and J lost 7 bases; unmatched junction nucleotides: 8. CDR1 SEHNR and CDR2 FQNEAQ come from the germline V gene (reference sequence). This CDR3 reads CASSSRTGFSGYTF. The DNA for the CDR3 is TGTGCCAGCAGCTCCCGGACAGGGTTTTCTGGCTACACCTTC.

This clone was seen only once. J is TRBJ1-2 and V is TRBV5-6; 10 positions agree with TRBD1. The CDR3 has 15 residues. Germline V gene sequence: CDR1 SGHDT, CDR2 YYEEEE. The V and J ends lost 3 bases and 4 bases, in that order; junction bases with no gene match: 6. The CDR3 is CASSSDRGPPYGYTF. In DNA, the CDR3 is TGTGCCAGCAGCTCCGACAGGGGGCCACCCTATGGCTACACCTTC.